These 18 T cell receptor beta chains share one sample of origin, sequenced in a study of cytomegalovirus exposure and HLA in healthy donors. In the PCR, 60 Vbeta and 13 Jbeta primers were used. Clones were sequenced by immunoSEQ multiplex PCR, and TCRdb holds only the in-frame ones, with some missing. The table includes fewer than 200,000 clones, around four fifths detected once. Material: PBMCs. The source is a male donor in good health and CMV-seropositive.

Of note for this clone: The same CDR3 arises from other DNA sequences in this sample as well. This chain connects TRBV5-1 to TRBJ2-3, with D tentatively TRBD2 (5 bases). V lost 0 bases and J lost 3, with 8 bases in between. Germline values: CDR1 SGHRS, CDR2 YFSETQ. This CDR3 is built from 14 residues. The CDR3 here is CASSLGTSTDTQYF. The CDR3 DNA reads TGCGCCAGCAGCTTGGGGACTTCTACAGATACGCAGTATTTT.

CDR3 region: CASILDRIGGYTF. In nucleotides, the CDR3 is TGTGCCAGCATCCTGGATCGGATCGGGGGCTACACCTTC. The rearrangement links TRBV5-6 to TRBJ1-2; D gene uncertain. V dropped 6 bases and J dropped 8 bases, with 17 bases sitting between them. CDR3 size: 13 residues. Germline values: CDR1 SGHDT, CDR2 YYEEEE.

There are a few counts of this clone. The chain employs TRBV10-3 and TRBJ2-7, with a tentative D call TRBD2 (7 bases). This CDR3 is 15 amino acids long. Deletions cut 5 bases from V and 2 bases from J, with 16 bases between. Germline V CDR1 and CDR2: ENHRY, SYGVKD. CDR3 sequence: CAISPEGGLAYEQYF. As DNA, the CDR3 is TGTGCCATCAGTCCTGAGGGGGGGCTCGCCTACGAGCAGTACTTC.

This clone has only one observation. DNA of the CDR3: TGTGCCAGTCAACCGAGGAATAGCGACGAGCAGTACTTC. Protein product: CASQPRNSDEQYF. The chain couples TRBV19 to TRBJ2-7, with D perhaps TRBD2 (5 bases). The V gene lost 8 bases and the J gene lost 5 bases, with 16 bases spanning the gap. Germline V lookup: CDR1 LNHDA, CDR2 SQIVND (reference sequence). The CDR3 runs 13 residues.

The CDR3 is CSVVGTAYGYTF. As DNA, the CDR3 is TGCAGCGTCGTCGGGACAGCTTATGGCTACACCTTC. V is TRBV29-1 and J is TRBJ1-2; TRBD1 aligns across 7 bases. The CDR3 totals 12 residues. CDR1 and CDR2 (germline): SQVTM, ANQGSEA. Trimming at V came to 6 bases and at J to 5 bases, leaving 6 bases not matched to a gene.

The chain links TRBV19 to TRBJ1-5; D gene unclear. The CDR3 extends over 13 amino acids. Germline CDR1 is LNHDA and CDR2 is SQIVND (reference sequence). The V and J ends lost 7 bases and 2 bases respectively, with 9 bases between them. The CDR3 here is CASNSRGNQPQHF. CDR3 nucleotides: TGTGCCAGTAACAGCCGTGGCAATCAGCCCCAGCATTTT.

This chain links TRBV12-5 with TRBJ1-5; 8 positions match TRBD1. J gave up 7 bases and V 6 bases, and 8 bases lay outside the gene matches. CDR1 is LGHNT and CDR2 is FRNRAP in the germline V gene. The CDR3 sequence is 14 residues long. The CDR3 loop is CASGPTGAGQPQHF. In DNA form, the CDR3 reads TGTGCTAGTGGACCGACAGGGGCGGGACAGCCCCAGCATTTT.

The chain carries TRBV5-1 and TRBJ2-7; D possibly corresponds to TRBD2 (6 bases). V was trimmed by 4 bases and J by 3 bases, leaving 14 bases between them. CDR1 and CDR2 (germline): SGHRS, YFSETQ. This CDR3 has 14 amino acids. As DNA, the CDR3 is TGCGCCAGCAGCCAAGGGGACTCTTTCTACGAGCAGTACTTC. This sequence encodes CASSQGDSFYEQYF.

The gene calls are TRBV6-1 and TRBJ2-3, with D possibly TRBD2 on 7 matching bases. The germline gives CDR1 MNHNS, CDR2 SASEGT. V was trimmed by 1 base and J by 1 base, leaving 12 bases between them. The CDR3 spans 16 residues. This CDR3 reads CASSEGKGGGTDTQYF. The CDR3 nucleotides read TGTGCCAGCAGTGAAGGCAAGGGGGGGGGCACAGATACGCAGTATTTT.

In its sample, this clone was seen once. The genes are TRBV27 and TRBJ2-5; D might be TRBD2 (5 bases). This CDR3 is 14 amino acids long. In germline, CDR1 is MNHEY, CDR2 SMNVEV (reference sequence). Trimming left V 4 bases short and J 5 bases short, with 14 bases between. The CDR3 DNA follows: TGTGCCAGCAGTTCGTGGACGGGCGGGGAGACCCAGTACTTC. Its translation is CASSSWTGGETQYF.

The J gene is TRBJ2-7, the V gene TRBV4-1; D is possibly TRBD1 (5 bases). The V gene lost 1 base and the J gene lost 2 bases, with 9 bases spanning the gap. The CDR3 is 14 residues long. Looked up from germline, CDR1 is MGHRA and CDR2 is YSYEKL. CDR3 sequence (DNA): TGCGCCAGCAGCCAAGTGGGGCGTACCTACGAGCAGTACTTC. This gives the protein CASSQVGRTYEQYF.

This clone was observed a handful of times. The J gene is TRBJ1-3, the V gene TRBV30, with D tentatively TRBD1 (6 bases). With 4 bases removed from V and 0 bases from J, the gap between germline ends came to 10 bases. The length of the CDR3 is 14 residues. The germline V gene has CDR1 GTSNPN and CDR2 SVGIG (reference sequence). The CDR3: CAWNTGNSGNTIYF. The CDR3 DNA reads as TGTGCCTGGAATACAGGGAACTCTGGAAACACCATATATTTT.

This clone has more than one count but fewer than ten. V gene TRBV6-1 combines with J gene TRBJ2-1, with D perhaps TRBD1 (6 bases). CDR1 is MNHNS, CDR2 SASEGT, per germline. V lost 7 bases and J lost 3, with 10 bases in between. This CDR3 is built from 13 residues. The CDR3 region has the DNA TGTGCCAGCACCTGGACAGTCTACAATGAGCAGTTCTTC. This translates into CASTWTVYNEQFF.

A few counts support this clone. The chain carries TRBV6-5 and TRBJ2-2, with a possible D match to TRBD2 (5 bases). Germline CDR1 MNHEY, CDR2 SVGAGI. The V end was cut by 2 bases, the J end by 5 bases, with 6 bases between. There are 13 residues in the CDR3. CDR3 sequence reads: CASSYTRTGELFF. CDR3 DNA: TGTGCCAGCAGTTACACTAGGACCGGGGAGCTGTTTTTT.

This clone was recorded a few times. DNA of the CDR3: TGTGCCAGCAGCTTTATTAGTGTCACGTCGGGACAGCCCTACGAGCAGTACTTC. Amino acids: CASSFISVTSGQPYEQYF. This sequence joins TRBV13 and TRBJ2-7, with 7 bases aligning to TRBD1. The CDR3 sequence is 18 residues long. From germline, CDR1 is PRHDT and CDR2 FYEKMQ (reference sequence). Trimming took 3 bases from V and 2 from J; bases not matched to a gene: 16.

Only a few counts were recorded for this clone. In DNA form, the CDR3 reads TGTGCCATCAGTGACCCCGGACTAGCGGGGGGAGAGGAGCTGTTTTTT. Protein sequence: CAISDPGLAGGEELFF. The chain is built from TRBV10-3 and TRBJ2-2, with 14 nucleotides matching TRBD2. Germline V gene lookup returns CDR1 ENHRY and CDR2 SYGVKD. This CDR3 is 16 amino acids long. With V trimmed by 3 bases and J by 10 bases, 7 bases remained unmatched.

This sequence joins TRBV29-1 and TRBJ2-7, with a possible D match to TRBD1 (6 bases). This CDR3 comprises 15 residues. The V end lost 0 bases, the J end lost 1 base, and 13 bases lay between the germline ends. CDR1 and CDR2 from the germline V gene are SQVTM and ANQGSEA. The CDR3 loop is CSVEDLVQGSYEQYF. The DNA of the CDR3 is TGCAGCGTTGAAGATCTGGTACAGGGATCCTACGAGCAGTACTTC.

The chain is built from TRBV9 and TRBJ2-2, with 10 positions matching TRBD2. This CDR3 has 16 residues. V lost 6 bases and J lost 5; bases outside the gene matches: 10. Germline V lookup: CDR1 SGDLS, CDR2 YYNGEE. This CDR3 is CASMGSGGLHTGELFF. The CDR3 DNA reads TGTGCCAGCATGGGTAGCGGGGGGCTCCATACCGGGGAGCTGTTTTTT.